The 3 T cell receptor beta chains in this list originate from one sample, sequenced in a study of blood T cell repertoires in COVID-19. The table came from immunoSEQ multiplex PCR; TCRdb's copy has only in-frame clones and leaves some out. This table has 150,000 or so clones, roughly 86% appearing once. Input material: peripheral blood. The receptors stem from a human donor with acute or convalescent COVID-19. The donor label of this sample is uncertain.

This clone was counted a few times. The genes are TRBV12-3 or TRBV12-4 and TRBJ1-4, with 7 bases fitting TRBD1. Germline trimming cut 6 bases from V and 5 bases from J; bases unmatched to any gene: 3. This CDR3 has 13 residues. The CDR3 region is CASREGANEKLFF. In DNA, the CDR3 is TGTGCCAGCAGGGAGGGGGCGAATGAAAAACTGTTTTTT.

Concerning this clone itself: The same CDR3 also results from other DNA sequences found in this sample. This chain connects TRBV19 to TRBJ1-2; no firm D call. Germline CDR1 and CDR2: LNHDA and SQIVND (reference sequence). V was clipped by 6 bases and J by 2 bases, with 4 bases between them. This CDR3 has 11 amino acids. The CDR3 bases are TGTGCCAGTAGCAGAAACTATGGCTACACCTTC. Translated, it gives CASSRNYGYTF.

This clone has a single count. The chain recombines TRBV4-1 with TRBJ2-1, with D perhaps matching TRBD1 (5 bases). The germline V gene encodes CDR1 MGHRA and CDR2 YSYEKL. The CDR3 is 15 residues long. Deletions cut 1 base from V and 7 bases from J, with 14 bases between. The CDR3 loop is CASSQGEFRVNEQFF. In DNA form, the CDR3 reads TGCGCCAGCAGCCAAGGGGAATTCAGGGTGAATGAGCAGTTCTTC.